These 2 T cell receptor beta chains share one sample of origin, sequenced in a study of T cell responses to AZD1222 COVID-19 vaccine. The table came from immunoSEQ multiplex PCR; TCRdb's copy has only in-frame clones and leaves some out. The listing records about 140,000 clones. Sample: peripheral blood. These receptors were taken from an adult in good health.

The V call is TRBV28, the J call TRBJ2-7; D uncertain. CDR3 length: 11 amino acids. The V gene's germline CDR1 is MDHEN and CDR2 SYDVKM. Trimming removed 5 bases from V and 4 bases from J, with 6 bases in between. CDR3 region: CASSSEYEQYF. Here the CDR3 DNA reads TGTGCCAGCAGTAGCGAGTACGAGCAGTACTTC.

As concerns this clone: The germline gene is not matched at one end of the junction; a read error may be the cause. The chain joins TRBV18 to TRBJ2-1, with 8 bases that match TRBD1. The germline gives CDR1 KGHSH, CDR2 LQKENI. This CDR3 comprises 14 residues. The chain's CDR3 is CASSPQGAYNEQFF. The DNA of the CDR3 is TGTGCTAGCTCACCACAGGGGGCCTACAATGAGCAGTTCTTC.